The entry below describes one TCR beta chain. What it binds is not known. This entry is derived from a study of cytomegalovirus exposure and HLA in healthy donors. Primers included in the PCR were 60 Vbeta and 13 Jbeta primers. Assay used: immunoSEQ multiplex PCR; TCRdb lists only in-frame clones, some missing. The table includes 63,000 or so clones, 70% to 85% detected once. General observations from the study: A later analysis by the authors found several of the most significant clusters apparently linked to common viral pathogens. Later analysis demonstrated an association between a missense DCLRE1C variant and TCR beta V- and J-gene trimming.

This CDR3 is built from 17 residues. Per germline, CDR1 SGHKS and CDR2 YYEKEE (reference sequence). With 0 bases removed from V and 4 bases from J, the gap between germline ends came to 16 bases. The receptor was isolated from a woman in her twenties or thirties in good health and CMV-seronegative. The genes are TRBV5-5 and TRBJ2-2; D possibly corresponds to TRBD2 (6 bases). The material sequenced was PBMCs. CDR3 in amino acids: CASSLAWGTGVTGELFF. The CDR3 DNA sequence: TGTGCCAGCAGCTTGGCTTGGGGGACGGGAGTCACCGGGGAGCTGTTTTTT.